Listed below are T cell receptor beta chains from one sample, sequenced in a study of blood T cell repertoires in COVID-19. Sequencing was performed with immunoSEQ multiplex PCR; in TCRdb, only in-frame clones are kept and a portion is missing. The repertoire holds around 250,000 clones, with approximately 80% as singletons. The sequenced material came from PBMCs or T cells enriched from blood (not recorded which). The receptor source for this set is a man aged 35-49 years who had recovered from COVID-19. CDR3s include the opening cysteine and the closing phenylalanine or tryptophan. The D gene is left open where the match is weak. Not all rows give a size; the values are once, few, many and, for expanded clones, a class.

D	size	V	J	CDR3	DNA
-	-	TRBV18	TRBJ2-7	CASSPTDRGSEQYF	TGTGCCAGCTCACCAACTGATCGCGGATCCGAGCAGTACTTC
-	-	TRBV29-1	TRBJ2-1	CSVDRYNEQFF	TGCAGCGTTGACAGGTACAATGAGCAGTTCTTC
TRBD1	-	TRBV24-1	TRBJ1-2	CATSDSGTGGVGYTF	TGTGCCACCAGTGATTCCGGGACAGGGGGCGTAGGCTACACCTTC
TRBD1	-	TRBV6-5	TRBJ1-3	CASRGTGQRLNTIYF	TGTGCCAGCAGAGGGACAGGCCAACGCCTTAACACCATATATTTT
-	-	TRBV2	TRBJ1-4	CASSAPWGEGEKLFF	TGTGCCAGCAGTGCCCCGTGGGGGGAAGGTGAAAAACTGTTTTTT
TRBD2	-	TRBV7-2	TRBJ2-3	CASSLWAGGSDTQYF	TGTGCCAGCAGCTTGTGGGCGGGGGGGTCAGATACGCAGTATTTT
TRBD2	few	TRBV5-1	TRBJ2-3	CASSRRTSGGPTDTQYF	TGCGCCAGCAGCCGTCGGACTAGCGGGGGTCCCACAGATACGCAGTATTTT
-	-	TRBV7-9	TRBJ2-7	CASSSPEGIGQQYF	TGTGCCAGCAGCAGTCCGGAGGGCATCGGGCAGCAGTACTTC
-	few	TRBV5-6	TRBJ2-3	CASSYWDTQYF	TGTGCCAGCAGCTACTGGGATACGCAGTATTTT
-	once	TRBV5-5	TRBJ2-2	CASSLGPFYTGELFF	TGTGCCAGCAGCTTGGGGCCCTTCTACACCGGGGAGCTGTTTTTT
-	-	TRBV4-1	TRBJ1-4	CASSPTGRATNEKLFF	TGCGCCAGCAGCCCGACCGGGAGGGCAACTAATGAAAAACTGTTTTTT
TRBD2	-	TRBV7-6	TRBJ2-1	CASSLPRLAGQDEQFF	TGTGCCAGCAGCTTACCCAGACTAGCGGGACAGGATGAGCAGTTCTTC
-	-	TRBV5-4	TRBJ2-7	CASSSKVQGRQYEQYF	TGTGCCAGCAGCTCAAAAGTACAGGGACGACAATACGAGCAGTACTTC
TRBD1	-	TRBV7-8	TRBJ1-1	CASSIGTANTEAFF	TGTGCCAGCAGCATAGGGACAGCCAACACTGAAGCTTTCTTT
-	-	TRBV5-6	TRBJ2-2	CASSLVSETGELFF	TGTGCCAGCAGCTTGGTATCGGAGACCGGGGAGCTGTTTTTT
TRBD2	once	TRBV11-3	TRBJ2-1	CASSSASQGGREGLYNEQFF	TGTGCCAGCAGCTCCGCTTCGCAGGGTGGTCGGGAGGGCCTCTACAATGAGCAGTTCTTC
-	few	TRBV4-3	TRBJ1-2	CASSQGFGTTGGKGYTF	TGCGCCAGCAGCCAAGGGTTCGGCACTACAGGCGGGAAGGGCTACACCTTC
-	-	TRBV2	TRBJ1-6	CASSNDAGAGSPLHF	TGTGCCAGCAGCAATGACGCAGGGGCCGGCTCACCCCTCCACTTT
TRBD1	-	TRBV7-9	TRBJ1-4	CASSVGTVPNEKLFF	TGTGCCAGCAGCGTGGGGACAGTCCCTAATGAAAAACTGTTTTTT
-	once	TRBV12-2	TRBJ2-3	CASRPRDTQYF	TGTGCAAGTCGCCCTAGAGATACGCAGTATTTT
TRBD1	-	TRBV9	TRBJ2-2	CASSVGTGVYSGELFF	TGTGCCAGCAGCGTAGGGACAGGGGTGTATAGCGGGGAGCTGTTTTTT
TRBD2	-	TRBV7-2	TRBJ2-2	CASSEGTSWAGELFF	TGTGCCAGCAGCGAGGGGACTAGCTGGGCCGGGGAGCTGTTTTTT
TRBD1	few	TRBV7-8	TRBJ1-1	CASSQSTGWNTEAFF	TGTGCCAGCAGCCAGTCGACAGGGTGGAACACTGAAGCTTTCTTT
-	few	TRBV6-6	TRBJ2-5	CASSYRQLEETQYF	TGTGCCAGCAGTTATCGACAGCTTGAAGAGACCCAGTACTTC
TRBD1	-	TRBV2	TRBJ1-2	CASSPNRDSFQGYTF	TGTGCCAGCAGTCCTAACCGGGACAGCTTCCAAGGCTACACCTTC
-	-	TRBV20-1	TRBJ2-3	CSASFSRRTDTQYF	TGCAGTGCTAGTTTCAGCAGGCGCACAGATACGCAGTATTTT
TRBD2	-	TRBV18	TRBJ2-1	CASSPLAGFRNEQFF	TGTGCCAGCTCACCACTAGCGGGGTTCCGCAATGAGCAGTTCTTC
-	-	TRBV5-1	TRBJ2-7	CASSLGGGEQYF	TGCGCCAGCAGCTTGGGGGGAGGCGAGCAGTACTTC
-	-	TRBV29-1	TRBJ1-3	CSPHGGSNAHTIYF	TGCAGCCCCCACGGGGGGTCGAACGCACACACCATATATTTT